This TCR beta chain comes out of a study of PD-1 blockade in classical Hodgkin lymphoma. This clone occurred a few times. Time point reported: cycle 4 day 1 (C4D1), after less than 7 weeks of nivolumab. Each and every patient relapsed after autologous stem cell transplantation, and patients got differing brentuximab vedotin exposure. Starting with thawed PBMCs, CD4+ T cells were purified by magnetic negative selection. Method: immunoSEQ multiplex PCR; TCRdb's copy keeps in-frame clones and lacks some. The data contain 29,000 or so clones, roughly 80% of them singletons. Germline trimming cut 6 bases from V and 0 bases from J; bases unmatched to any gene: 9. The CDR3 extends over 17 amino acids. The germline CDR1 and CDR2 sequences are MDHEN and SYDVKM.

The gene calls are TRBV28 and TRBJ1-5, with TRBD1 matching 9 bases. Here the sequenced sample was CD4+ T cells from blood, taken before the fourth cycle of nivolumab. This clonotype was obtained from a human donor with classical Hodgkin lymphoma. DNA of the CDR3: TGTGCCAGCAGAAAGCCGGGACAGGGTTATAGCAATCAGCCCCAGCATTTT. Translated, it gives CASRKPGQGYSNQPQHF.